These 5 T cell receptor beta chains share one sample of origin, sequenced in a study of T cells in Graves' hyperthyroidism and ophthalmopathy. The CDR3 regions of TCR beta were amplified from RNA transcripts. A set of HTBI primers served as the primers for a first-round RT-PCR of the TCR CDR3. In TCRdb, the multiplex PCR reads were re-called with MiXCR into one record per CDR3 protein. There are a few hundred thousand distinct CDR3 sequences in the sample; about a sixth occur only once, and around 55% lies in the top ten. Material: blood. These receptor sequences come from an older woman with Graves' ophthalmopathy.

The chain combines TRBV27 with TRBJ2-1, with D tentatively TRBD2 (5 bases). From germline, CDR1 is MNHEY and CDR2 SMNVEV (reference sequence). Trimming removed 1 base from V and 4 bases from J, with 14 bases in between. The CDR3 has 16 amino acids. Here the CDR3 reads CASSLFGRRPYNEQFF. In DNA form, the CDR3 reads TGTGCCAGCAGTTTATTTGGGCGGAGGCCATACAATGAGCAGTTCTTC.

V is TRBV20-1 and J is TRBJ1-6; perhaps TRBD1 as D (5 bases). The V gene lost 0 bases and the J gene lost 0 bases, with 18 bases spanning the gap. Germline V CDR1 and CDR2: DFQATT, SNEGSKA (reference sequence). The CDR3 totals 19 residues. This chain's CDR3 is CSARDTTGSGSSYNSPLHF. CDR3 nucleotide sequence: TGCAGTGCTAGAGATACCACAGGCAGCGGGAGCTCCTATAATTCACCCCTCCACTTT.

V gene TRBV19 combines with J gene TRBJ2-1, with 8 positions matching TRBD2. Germline trimming cut 5 bases from V and 2 bases from J; bases unmatched to any gene: 8. From germline, CDR1 is LNHDA and CDR2 SQIVND (reference sequence). The CDR3 contains 16 residues. CDR3 in amino acids: CASSYGGASTYNEQFF. The CDR3 DNA reads as TGTGCCAGTAGTTACGGGGGGGCCTCGACCTACAATGAGCAGTTCTTC.

V and J are TRBV5-1 and TRBJ2-1, with 7 bases fitting TRBD2. Germline lookup yields CDR1 SGHRS and CDR2 YFSETQ. The CDR3 runs to 16 residues. The V and J ends lost 3 bases and 1 base, in that order; junction bases with no gene match: 7. This CDR3 is CASSSLPSGSYNEQFF. CDR3 coding DNA: TGCGCCAGCAGCTCCTTACCTAGCGGATCCTACAATGAGCAGTTCTTC.

In this sample, this clonotype turned up many times. V gene TRBV7-6 combines with J gene TRBJ2-7; 8 positions agree with TRBD1. The CDR3 is made up of 14 amino acids. V shed 5 bases, J shed 3 bases, and the junction held 6 bases outside the gene matches. Per germline, CDR1 SGHVS and CDR2 FNYEAQ. CDR3 amino acids: CASSQGDRGYEQYF. CDR3 in DNA: TGTGCCAGCAGCCAAGGCGACAGGGGCTACGAGCAGTACTTC. The variable domain in full, with the rest retrieved from reference TRBV7-6 and TRBJ2-7, is GAGVSQSPRYKVTKRGQDVALRCDPISGHVSLYWYRQALGQGPEFLTYFNYEAQQDKSGLPNDRFSAERPEGSISTLTIQRTEQRDSAMYRCASSQGDRGYEQYFGPGTRLTVT.